This T cell receptor (beta chain) emerged from a study of T cell responses to AZD1222 COVID-19 vaccine. Note on this clone: Its cognate antigen is unknown. The junction differs from germline at one of its ends, possibly a read error.

CDR1 and CDR2 from the germline V gene are SGDLS and YYNGEE. The CDR3 has 13 residues. Clones were sequenced by immunoSEQ multiplex PCR, and TCRdb holds only the in-frame ones, with some missing. The table shows over 150,000 clones, with 85% to 90% occurring only once. Findings and caveats of the study: A rise in Spike-specific TCR breadth and depth followed two AZD1222 doses. Donor demographics were predominantly white British with a female majority; clonal diversity may be underestimated. At study baseline, merely six AZD1222 recipients were seropositive.

The chain employs TRBV9 and TRBJ2-5; D gene ambiguous. This receptor was taken from an adult in good health. Sequences were derived from peripheral blood, sampled on day 0 of AZD1222 vaccination. CDR3 in DNA: TGTGCCAGCAACGTAGACGGCACAGAGACCCAGTACTTC. It yields the protein CASNVDGTETQYF.